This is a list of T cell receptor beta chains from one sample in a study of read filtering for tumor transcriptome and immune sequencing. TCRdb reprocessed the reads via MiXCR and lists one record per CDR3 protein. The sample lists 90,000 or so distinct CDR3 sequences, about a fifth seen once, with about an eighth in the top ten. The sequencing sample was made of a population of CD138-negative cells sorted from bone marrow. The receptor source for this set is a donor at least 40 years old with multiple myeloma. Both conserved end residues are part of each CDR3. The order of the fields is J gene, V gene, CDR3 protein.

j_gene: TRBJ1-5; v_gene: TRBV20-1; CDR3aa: CSASNQGSNQPQHF
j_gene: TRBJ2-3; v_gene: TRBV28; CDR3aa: CASSPVAPDTQYF
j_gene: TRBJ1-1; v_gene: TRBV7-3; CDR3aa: CASSLRAYTEAFF
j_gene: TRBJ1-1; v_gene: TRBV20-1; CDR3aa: CSSKSPGEGMNTEAFF
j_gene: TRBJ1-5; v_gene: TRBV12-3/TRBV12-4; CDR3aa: CASSWGDQPQHF
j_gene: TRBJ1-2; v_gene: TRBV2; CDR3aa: CASRRFSGGRNGYTF
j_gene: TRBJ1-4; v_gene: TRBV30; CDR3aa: CAWSHRGRRDEKLFF
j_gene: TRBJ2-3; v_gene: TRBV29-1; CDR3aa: CSARPRSGTQYF
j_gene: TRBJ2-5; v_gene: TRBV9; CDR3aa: CASSEGSSSAETQYF
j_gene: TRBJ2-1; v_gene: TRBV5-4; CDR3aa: CASSLAGDNEQFF
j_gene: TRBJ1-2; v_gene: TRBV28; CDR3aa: CASNQKPGGYTF
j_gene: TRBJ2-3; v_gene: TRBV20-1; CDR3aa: CSARDPRASGGTDTQYF
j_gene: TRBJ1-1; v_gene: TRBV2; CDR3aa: CASSGQGGQNTEAFF
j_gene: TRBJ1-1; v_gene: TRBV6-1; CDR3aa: CATIRDKGFMNTEAFF
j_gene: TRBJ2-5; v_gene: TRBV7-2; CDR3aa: CASSLARGQGETQYF
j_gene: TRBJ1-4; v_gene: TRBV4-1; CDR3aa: CASSQGQYEKLFF
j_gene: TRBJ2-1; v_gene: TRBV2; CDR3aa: CASKDRGFYNEQFF
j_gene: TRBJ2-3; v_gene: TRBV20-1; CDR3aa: CSASGLEADTQYF
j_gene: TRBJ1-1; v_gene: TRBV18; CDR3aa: CASSPQGALVTEAFF
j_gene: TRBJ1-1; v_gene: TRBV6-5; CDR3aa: CASTQGPNTEAFF
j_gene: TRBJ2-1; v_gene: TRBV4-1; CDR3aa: CASSQGEGQGSGFF
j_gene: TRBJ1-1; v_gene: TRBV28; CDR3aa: CASSKGGTGGKYTEAFF
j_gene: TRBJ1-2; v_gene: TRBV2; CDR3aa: CASSERGLYGYTF
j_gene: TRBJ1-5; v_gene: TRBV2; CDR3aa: CASSEVQGGPQHF
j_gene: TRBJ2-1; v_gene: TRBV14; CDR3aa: CASSQDWASGGESSYNEQFF
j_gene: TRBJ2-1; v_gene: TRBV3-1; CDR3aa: CASSQDPGPNYNEQFF
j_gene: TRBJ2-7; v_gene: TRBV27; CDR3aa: CASSRRAGGTYEQYF
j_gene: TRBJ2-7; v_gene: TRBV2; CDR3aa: CASVTGPVPYEQYF
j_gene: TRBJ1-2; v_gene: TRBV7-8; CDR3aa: CASSPRDNDDGYAF